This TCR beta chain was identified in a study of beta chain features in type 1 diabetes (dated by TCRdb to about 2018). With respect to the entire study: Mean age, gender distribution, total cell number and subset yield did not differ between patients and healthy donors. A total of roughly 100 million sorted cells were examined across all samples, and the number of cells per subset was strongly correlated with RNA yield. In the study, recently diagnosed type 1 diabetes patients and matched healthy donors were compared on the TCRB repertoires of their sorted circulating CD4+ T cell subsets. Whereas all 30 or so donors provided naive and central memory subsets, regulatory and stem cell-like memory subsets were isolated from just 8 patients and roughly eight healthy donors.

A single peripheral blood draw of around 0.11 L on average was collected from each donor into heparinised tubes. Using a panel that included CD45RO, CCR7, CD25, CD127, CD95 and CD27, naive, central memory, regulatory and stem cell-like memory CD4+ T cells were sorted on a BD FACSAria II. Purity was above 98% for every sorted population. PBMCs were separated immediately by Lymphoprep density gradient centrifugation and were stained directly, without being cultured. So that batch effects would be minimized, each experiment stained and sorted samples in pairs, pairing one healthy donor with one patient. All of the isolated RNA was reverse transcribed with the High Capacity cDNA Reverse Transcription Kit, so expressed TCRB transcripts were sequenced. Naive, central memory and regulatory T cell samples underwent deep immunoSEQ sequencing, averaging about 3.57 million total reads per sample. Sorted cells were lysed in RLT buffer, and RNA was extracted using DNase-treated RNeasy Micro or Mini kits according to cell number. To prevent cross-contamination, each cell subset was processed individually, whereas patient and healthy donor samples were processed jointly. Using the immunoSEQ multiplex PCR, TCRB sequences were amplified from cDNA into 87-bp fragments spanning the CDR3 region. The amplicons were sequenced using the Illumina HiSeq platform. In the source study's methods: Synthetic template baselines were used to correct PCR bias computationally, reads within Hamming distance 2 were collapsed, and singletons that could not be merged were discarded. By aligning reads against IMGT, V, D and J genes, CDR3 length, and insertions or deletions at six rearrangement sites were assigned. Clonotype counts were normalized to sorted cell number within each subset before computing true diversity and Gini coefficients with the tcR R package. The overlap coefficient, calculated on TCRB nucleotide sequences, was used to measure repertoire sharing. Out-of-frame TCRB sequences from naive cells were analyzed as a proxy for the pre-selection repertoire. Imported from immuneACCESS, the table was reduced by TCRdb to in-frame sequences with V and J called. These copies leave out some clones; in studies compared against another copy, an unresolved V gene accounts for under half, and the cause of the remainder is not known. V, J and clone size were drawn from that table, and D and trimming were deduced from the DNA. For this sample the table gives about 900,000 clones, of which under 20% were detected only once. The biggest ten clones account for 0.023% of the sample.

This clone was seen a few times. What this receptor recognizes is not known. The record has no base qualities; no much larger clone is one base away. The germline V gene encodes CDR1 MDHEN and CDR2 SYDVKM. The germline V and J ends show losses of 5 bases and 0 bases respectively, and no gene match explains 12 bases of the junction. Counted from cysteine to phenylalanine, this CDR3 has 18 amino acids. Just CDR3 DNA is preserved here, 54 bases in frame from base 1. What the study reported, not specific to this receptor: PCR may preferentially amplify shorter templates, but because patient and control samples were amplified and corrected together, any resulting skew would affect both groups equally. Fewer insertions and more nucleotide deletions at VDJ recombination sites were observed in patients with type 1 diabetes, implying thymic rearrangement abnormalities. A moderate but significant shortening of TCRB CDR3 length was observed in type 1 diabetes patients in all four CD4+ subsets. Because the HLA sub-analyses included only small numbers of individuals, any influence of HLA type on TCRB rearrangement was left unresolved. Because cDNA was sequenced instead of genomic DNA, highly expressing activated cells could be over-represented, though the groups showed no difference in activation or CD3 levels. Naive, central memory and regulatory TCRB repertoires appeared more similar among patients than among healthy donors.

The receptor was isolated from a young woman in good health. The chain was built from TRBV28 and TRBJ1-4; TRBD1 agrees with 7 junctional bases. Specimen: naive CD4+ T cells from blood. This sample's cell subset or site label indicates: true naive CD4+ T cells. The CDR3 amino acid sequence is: CASSGAGGDSATNEKLFF. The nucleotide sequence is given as TGTGCCAGCAGTGGGGCAGGGGGGGATTCTGCAACTAATGAAAAACTGTTTTTT.